One and the same sample provided the 14 T cell receptor beta chains below, sequenced in a study of blood T cell repertoires in COVID-19. Produced via immunoSEQ multiplex PCR; TCRdb's table is partial and in-frame only. In the table there are under 300,000 clones, about 90% of which are singletons. Input material: peripheral blood. Receptor source: a woman aged 25 to 45 with COVID-19, enrolled during active disease.

The chain employs TRBV6-2 or TRBV6-3 and TRBJ1-2, with 11 bases aligning to TRBD1. CDR1 and CDR2 (germline): MNHEY, SVGEGT. After removal of 2 bases from V and 8 bases from J, the junction contained 4 bases not matched to a gene. The CDR3 extends over 14 amino acids. CDR3 region: CASSYGQGAYGYTF. Written as DNA, the CDR3 is TGTGCCAGCAGTTACGGACAGGGGGCCTACGGCTACACCTTC.

The chain combines TRBV10-1 with TRBJ2-3; D remains unclear. V was pared by 5 bases and J by 5 bases, with 17 bases between. This CDR3 region has 15 residues. Germline V gene data show CDR1 as WNHNN and CDR2 as SYGVQD (reference sequence). CDR3 nucleotides: TGCGCCAGCAGTTCCCTCGGGTCCCGCGGAGATACGCAGTATTTT. Encoded protein: CASSSLGSRGDTQYF.

V usage is TRBV15 and J usage is TRBJ2-1, with D perhaps matching TRBD2 (5 bases). V was shortened by 4 bases and J by 8 bases, with 12 bases between the two germline ends. From germline, CDR1 is LNHNV and CDR2 YYDKDF (reference sequence). This CDR3 has 13 amino acids. CDR3 DNA sequence: TGTGCCACCAGCATGGGTCGGGGATATGAGCAGTTCTTC. This sequence encodes CATSMGRGYEQFF.

Remarks on this clone: Within the sample, other DNA sequences also encode this same CDR3. The J gene is TRBJ2-1, the V gene TRBV5-1; 7 nucleotides agree with TRBD1. The germline gives CDR1 SGHRS, CDR2 YFSETQ. Unmatched junction bases numbered 4, after V lost 4 bases and J lost 3 bases. The CDR3 is 14 residues long. As DNA, the CDR3 is TGCGCCAGCAGCCCGGGACAGAGCTACAATGAGCAGTTCTTC. Its protein is CASSPGQSYNEQFF. Full variable domain (rest looked up from reference TRBV5-1 and TRBJ2-1): KAGVTQTPRYLIKTRGQQVTLSCSPISGHRSVSWYQQTPGQGLQFLFEYFSETQRNKGNFPGRFSGRQFSNSRSEMNVSTLELGDSALYLCASSPGQSYNEQFFGPGTRLTVL.

The chain links TRBV28 to TRBJ1-5, with D possibly TRBD1 on 6 matching bases. The V end was cut by 8 bases, the J end by 2 bases, with 13 bases between. This CDR3 region has 14 residues. Germline V gene data show CDR1 as MDHEN and CDR2 as SYDVKM. The CDR3 nucleotides are TGTGCCAGCTCCCCAGGGGTTGGCAATCAGCCCCAGCATTTT. Its translation is CASSPGVGNQPQHF.

The CDR3 is CASGGTGDSPLHF. The CDR3 DNA reads as TGTGCCAGCGGCGGGACAGGGGATTCACCCCTCCACTTT. The chain links TRBV25-1 to TRBJ1-6, with 10 bases fitting TRBD1. CDR1 and CDR2 from the germline V gene are MGHDK and SYGVNS. With 8 bases clipped from V and 8 bases from J, the junction kept 3 bases outside the gene matches. The CDR3 sequence is 13 residues long.

The chain uses TRBV24-1 and TRBJ2-1, with D possibly matching TRBD1 (6 bases). Trimming took 9 bases from V and 9 from J, leaving 17 bases between them. The CDR3 length is 13 residues. The V gene's germline CDR1 is KGHDR and CDR2 SFDVKD. CDR3 nucleotide sequence: TGTGCCACCCAAAGGACAGATCCCGGTGAGCAGTTCTTC. Its protein product is CATQRTDPGEQFF.

This chain's CDR3 is CASSWDSATRNEQFF. The DNA of the CDR3 is TGTGCCAGTAGTTGGGACTCCGCAACGAGGAATGAGCAGTTCTTC. The chain is built from TRBV19 and TRBJ2-1, with a weak D call TRBD2 (6 bases). Germline CDR1 LNHDA, CDR2 SQIVND (reference sequence). The CDR3 runs 15 residues. V was trimmed by 5 bases and J by 7 bases, leaving 18 bases between them.

This clone was counted a single time. This chain joins TRBV10-3 and TRBJ1-2; no clear D gene. The V end lost 4 bases, the J end lost 0 bases, and 6 bases lay between the germline ends. Per germline, CDR1 ENHRY and CDR2 SYGVKD. The CDR3 totals 13 residues. The CDR3 region is CAISVDSNYGYTF. The CDR3 bases are TGTGCCATCAGTGTCGACTCTAACTATGGCTACACCTTC.

This clone has a single count. This rearrangement joins TRBV9 to TRBJ2-1, with 8 bases identical to TRBD1. The germline V gene encodes CDR1 SGDLS and CDR2 YYNGEE. The CDR3 sequence is 20 residues long. Trimming cost V 1 base and J 0 bases; bases outside gene matches: 15. CDR3 loop: CASSVTRIRDRTTSYNEQFF. CDR3 in DNA: TGTGCCAGCAGCGTAACTCGCATCCGGGACAGGACGACCTCCTACAATGAGCAGTTCTTC. Full variable domain (missing parts from reference TRBV9 and TRBJ2-1): DSGVTQTPKHLITATGQRVTLRCSPRSGDLSVYWYQQSLDQGLQFLIQYYNGEERAKGNILERFSAQQFPDLHSELNLSSLELGDSALYFCASSVTRIRDRTTSYNEQFFGPGTRLTVL.

The chain has TRBV15 and TRBJ2-7, with D perhaps matching TRBD1 (5 bases). Trimming removed 2 bases at V and 1 base at J, with 12 bases between. CDR1 and CDR2 (germline): LNHNV, YYDKDF (reference sequence). The CDR3 contains 15 residues. Written as DNA, the CDR3 is TGTGCCACCAGCAGACCCAGGGCGTTATCCTACGAGCAGTACTTC. It translates to CATSRPRALSYEQYF.

The chain recombines TRBV6-1 with TRBJ2-4, with 7 bases fitting TRBD2. The CDR3 sequence is 16 residues long. J was trimmed by 6 bases and V by 3 bases; bases with no gene match: 11. CDR1 MNHNS and CDR2 SASEGT come from the germline V gene. The CDR3 spells CASSDPGLPLGNIQYF. The CDR3 coding sequence is TGTGCCAGCAGTGACCCGGGACTACCTCTCGGAAACATTCAGTACTTC.

The chain employs TRBV7-9 and TRBJ2-5; TRBD2 is a possible D gene (5 bases). Germline CDR1 is SEHNR and CDR2 is FQNEAQ (reference sequence). The CDR3 runs 14 residues. V was trimmed by 7 bases and J by 1 base, leaving 13 bases between them. In nucleotides, the CDR3 is TGTGCCAGCAATGGTCTAGCCCCCCAAGAGACCCAGTACTTC. This codes for CASNGLAPQETQYF.

The count of this clone is one. The V gene is TRBV5-6, the J gene TRBJ2-5, with TRBD1 as a possible D gene (6 bases). Trimming took off 8 bases at V and 5 bases at J, with 13 bases between the two ends. The germline V gene encodes CDR1 SGHDT and CDR2 YYEEEE. The CDR3 spans 12 residues. The CDR3 nucleotides are TGTGCCAGGAAACAGGGATTGGAGACCCAGTACTTC. It encodes CARKQGLETQYF. Full variable domain (missing parts from reference TRBV5-6 and TRBJ2-5): DAGVTQSPTHLIKTRGQQVTLRCSPKSGHDTVSWYQQALGQGPQFIFQYYEEEERQRGNFPDRFSGHQFPNYSSELNVNALLLGDSALYLCARKQGLETQYFGPGTRLLVL.